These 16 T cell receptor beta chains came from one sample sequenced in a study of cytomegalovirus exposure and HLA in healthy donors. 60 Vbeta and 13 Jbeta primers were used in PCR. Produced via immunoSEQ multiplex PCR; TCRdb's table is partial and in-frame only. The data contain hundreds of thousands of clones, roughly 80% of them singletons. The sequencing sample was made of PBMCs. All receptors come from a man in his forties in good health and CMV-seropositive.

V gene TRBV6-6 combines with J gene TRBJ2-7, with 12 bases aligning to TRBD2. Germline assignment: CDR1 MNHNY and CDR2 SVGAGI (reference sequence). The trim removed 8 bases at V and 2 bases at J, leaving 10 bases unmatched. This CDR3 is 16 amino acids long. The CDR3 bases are TGTGCCAGCTGGGGACTAGCGGGCGTGGGAGCCTACGAGCAGTACTTC. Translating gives CASWGLAGVGAYEQYF.

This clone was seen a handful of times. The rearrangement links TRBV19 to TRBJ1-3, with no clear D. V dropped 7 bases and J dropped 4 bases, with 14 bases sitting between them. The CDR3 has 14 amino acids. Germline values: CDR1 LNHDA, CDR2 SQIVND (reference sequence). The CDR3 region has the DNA TGTGCCAGTACCTTGTCCAGGTCCGGAAACACCATATATTTT. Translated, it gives CASTLSRSGNTIYF.

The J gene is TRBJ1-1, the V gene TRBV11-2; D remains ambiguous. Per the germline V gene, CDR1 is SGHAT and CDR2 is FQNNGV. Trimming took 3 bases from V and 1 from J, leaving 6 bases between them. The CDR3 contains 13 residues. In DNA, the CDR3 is TGTGCCAGCAGCTTCGCACAGAACACTGAAGCTTTCTTT. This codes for CASSFAQNTEAFF.

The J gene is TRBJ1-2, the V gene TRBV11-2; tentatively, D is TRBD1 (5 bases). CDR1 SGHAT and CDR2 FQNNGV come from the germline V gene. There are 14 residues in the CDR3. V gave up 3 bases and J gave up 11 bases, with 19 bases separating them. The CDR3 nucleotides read TGTGCCAGCAGCTTTGATCGGTCAGGGTGGCTTTACACCTTC. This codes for CASSFDRSGWLYTF.

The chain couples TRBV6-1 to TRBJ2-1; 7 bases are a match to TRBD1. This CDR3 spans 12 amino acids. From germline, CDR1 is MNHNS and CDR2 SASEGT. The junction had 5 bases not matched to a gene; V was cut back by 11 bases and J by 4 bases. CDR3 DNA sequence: TGTGCCTCTCGGGACAGTTACAATGAGCAGTTCTTC. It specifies CASRDSYNEQFF.

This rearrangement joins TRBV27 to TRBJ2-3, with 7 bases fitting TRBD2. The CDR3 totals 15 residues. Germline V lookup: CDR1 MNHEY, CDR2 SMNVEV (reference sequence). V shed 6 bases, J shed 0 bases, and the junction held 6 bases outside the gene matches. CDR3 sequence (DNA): TGTGCCAGCAGCTCTAGCGGAGCTAGCACAGATACGCAGTATTTT. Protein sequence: CASSSSGASTDTQYF.

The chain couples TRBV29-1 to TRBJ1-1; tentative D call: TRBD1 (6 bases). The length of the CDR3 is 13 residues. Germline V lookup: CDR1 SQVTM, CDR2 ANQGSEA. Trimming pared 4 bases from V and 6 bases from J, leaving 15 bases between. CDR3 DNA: TGCAGCGTTGCACAGGGTCGTAACGCTGAAGCTTTCTTT. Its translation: CSVAQGRNAEAFF.

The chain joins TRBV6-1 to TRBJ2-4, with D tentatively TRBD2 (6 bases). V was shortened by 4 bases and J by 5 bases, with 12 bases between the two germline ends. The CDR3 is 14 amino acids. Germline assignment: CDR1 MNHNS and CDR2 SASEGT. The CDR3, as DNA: TGTGCCAGCAGTGGAAGCACGGGGGAAAACATTCAGTACTTC. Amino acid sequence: CASSGSTGENIQYF.

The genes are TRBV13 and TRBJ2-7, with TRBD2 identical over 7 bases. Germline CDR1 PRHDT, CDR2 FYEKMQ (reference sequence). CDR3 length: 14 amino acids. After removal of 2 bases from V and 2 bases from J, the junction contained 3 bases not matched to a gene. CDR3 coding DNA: TGTGCCAGCAGCTTAAGCGGGATACCCTACGAGCAGTACTTC. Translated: CASSLSGIPYEQYF. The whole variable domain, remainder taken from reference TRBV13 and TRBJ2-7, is AAGVIQSPRHLIKEKRETATLKCYPIPRHDTVYWYQQGPGQDPQFLISFYEKMQSDKGSIPDRFSAQQFSDYHSELNMSSLELGDSALYFCASSLSGIPYEQYFGPGTRLTVT.

The CDR3 DNA sequence: TGTGCCAGCAGCTCCAGGGGGTGGTCGGCAACTAATGAAAAACTGTTTTTT. Its translation is CASSSRGWSATNEKLFF. This rearrangement joins TRBV11-2 to TRBJ1-4, with 7 bases that match TRBD1. Germline CDR1 is SGHAT and CDR2 is FQNNGV. J gave up 0 bases and V 4 bases, and 8 bases lay outside the gene matches. The length of the CDR3 is 17 residues.

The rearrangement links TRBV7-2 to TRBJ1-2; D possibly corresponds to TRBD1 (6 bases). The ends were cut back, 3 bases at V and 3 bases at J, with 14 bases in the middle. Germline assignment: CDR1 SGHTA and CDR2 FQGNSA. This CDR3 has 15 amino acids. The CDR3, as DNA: TGTGCCAGCAGCTTTACGGGGGGCGGATACTATGGCTACACCTTC. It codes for CASSFTGGGYYGYTF.

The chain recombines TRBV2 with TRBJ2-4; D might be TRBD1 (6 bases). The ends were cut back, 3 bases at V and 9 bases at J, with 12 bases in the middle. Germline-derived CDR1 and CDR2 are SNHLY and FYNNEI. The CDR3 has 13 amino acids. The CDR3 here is CASSEDRGGIQYF. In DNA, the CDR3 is TGTGCCAGCAGTGAGGACCGAGGGGGCATTCAGTACTTC.

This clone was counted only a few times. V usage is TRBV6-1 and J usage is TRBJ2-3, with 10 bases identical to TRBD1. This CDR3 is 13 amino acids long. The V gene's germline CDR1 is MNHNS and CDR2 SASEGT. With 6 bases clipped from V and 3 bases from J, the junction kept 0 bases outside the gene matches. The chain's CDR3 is CASRGQGTDTQYF. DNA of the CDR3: TGTGCCAGCAGGGGACAGGGGACAGATACGCAGTATTTT.

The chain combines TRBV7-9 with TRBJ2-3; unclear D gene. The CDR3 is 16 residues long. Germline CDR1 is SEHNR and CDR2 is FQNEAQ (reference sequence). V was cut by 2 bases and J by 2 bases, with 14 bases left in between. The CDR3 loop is CASSLRMAENTDTQYF. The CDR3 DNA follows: TGTGCCAGCAGCTTAAGGATGGCGGAGAACACAGATACGCAGTATTTT.

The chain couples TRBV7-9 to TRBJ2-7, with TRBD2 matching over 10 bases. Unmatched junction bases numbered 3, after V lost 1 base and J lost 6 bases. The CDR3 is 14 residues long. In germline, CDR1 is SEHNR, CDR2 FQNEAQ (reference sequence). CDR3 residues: CASSLVASGGEQYF. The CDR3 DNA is TGTGCCAGCAGCTTAGTTGCTAGCGGGGGCGAGCAGTACTTC.

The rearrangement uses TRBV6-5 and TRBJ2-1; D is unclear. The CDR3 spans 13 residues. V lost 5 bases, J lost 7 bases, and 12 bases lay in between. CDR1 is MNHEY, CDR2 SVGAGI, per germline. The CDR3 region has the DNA TGTGCCAGCAGTCACCATCCCGGGAATGAGCAGTTCTTC. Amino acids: CASSHHPGNEQFF.